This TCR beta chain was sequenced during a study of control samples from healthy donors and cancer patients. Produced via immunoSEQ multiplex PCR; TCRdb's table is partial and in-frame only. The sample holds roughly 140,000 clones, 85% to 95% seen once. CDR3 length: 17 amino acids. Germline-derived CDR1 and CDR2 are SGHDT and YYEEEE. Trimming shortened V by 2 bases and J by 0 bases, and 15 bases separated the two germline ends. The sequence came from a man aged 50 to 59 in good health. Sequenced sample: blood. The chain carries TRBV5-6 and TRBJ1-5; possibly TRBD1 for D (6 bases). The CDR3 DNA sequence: TGTGCCAGCAGCTTTCGGGACATACATTATAGCAATCAGCCCCAGCATTTT. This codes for CASSFRDIHYSNQPQHF.